These 7 T cell receptor beta chains originate from one sample sequenced in a study of cytomegalovirus exposure and HLA in healthy donors. A multiplex PCR was run with 60 Vbeta primers and 13 Jbeta primers. Only in-frame clones appear in the TCRdb table, and some are missing; sequencing was by immunoSEQ multiplex PCR. The table shows approximately 170,000 clones, with roughly 79% occurring only once. Sequenced: PBMCs. The receptors shown here come from a man in his forties in good health and CMV-seronegative.

J is TRBJ2-1 and V is TRBV27; 8 bases fit TRBD2. Germline trimming cut 5 bases from V and 4 bases from J; bases unmatched to any gene: 13. Germline V gene sequence: CDR1 MNHEY, CDR2 SMNVEV (reference sequence). This CDR3 contains 17 residues. CDR3 in amino acids: CASSPPPRVAGYNEQFF. CDR3 bases: TGTGCCAGCAGTCCGCCACCTCGGGTAGCGGGGTACAATGAGCAGTTCTTC.

The V gene is TRBV6-5, the J gene TRBJ1-1, with 7 bases lining up with TRBD1. V shed 0 bases, J shed 5 bases, and the junction held 9 bases outside the gene matches. Germline loops: CDR1 MNHEY, CDR2 SVGAGI. This CDR3 is 16 amino acids long. CDR3 region: CASSYSMEGAGTEAFF. DNA for the CDR3: TGTGCCAGCAGTTACTCGATGGAGGGGGCCGGGACTGAAGCTTTCTTT.

The rearrangement joins TRBV28 to TRBJ2-1; 8 bases align to TRBD1. Germline-derived CDR1 and CDR2 are MDHEN and SYDVKM. The CDR3 runs to 15 residues. V was pared by 7 bases and J by 7 bases, with 12 bases of the junction left unmatched. In DNA form, the CDR3 reads TGTGCCAGCACCCTCCAGGGGGCGCGGTGGAATGAGCAGTTCTTC. Protein sequence: CASTLQGARWNEQFF.

This clone was observed a handful of times. The chain joins TRBV5-1 to TRBJ1-2; D is ambiguous. The V end lost 4 bases, the J end lost 0 bases, and 7 bases lay between the germline ends. Germline V lookup: CDR1 SGHRS, CDR2 YFSETQ. This CDR3 contains 13 residues. The CDR3 nucleotides read TGCGCCAGCAGCGACGGGACTAACTATGGCTACACCTTC. Encoded protein: CASSDGTNYGYTF.

The chain has TRBV7-2 and TRBJ2-1; D is perhaps TRBD2 (5 bases). Germline assignment: CDR1 SGHTA and CDR2 FQGNSA. The CDR3 runs to 16 residues. The V end was cut by 3 bases, the J end by 5 bases, with 17 bases between. As DNA, the CDR3 is TGTGCCAGCAGCTTCCCGGGCAGCGGAGGCGACAATGAGCAGTTCTTC. Its protein product is CASSFPGSGGDNEQFF.

V is TRBV7-9 and J is TRBJ1-1, with D unresolved. This CDR3 contains 12 residues. Trimming stripped 5 bases from V and 8 bases from J, with 12 bases between. Germline V CDR1 and CDR2: SEHNR, FQNEAQ (reference sequence). The CDR3 region has the DNA TGTGCCAGCAGCCCAAGCCGAGGCGAAGCTTTCTTT. Protein: CASSPSRGEAFF.

The V gene is TRBV19, the J gene TRBJ2-5; D perhaps matches TRBD2 (6 bases). The CDR3 length is 15 residues. Germline-derived CDR1 and CDR2 are LNHDA and SQIVND (reference sequence). V was cut by 5 bases and J by 7 bases, with 20 bases left in between. CDR3 bases: TGTGCCAGTAGTCATCTCGGGGGAGATAGAGGGACCCAGTACTTC. Protein product: CASSHLGGDRGTQYF.